The present entry profiles one TCR beta chain with its context. Antigen: not known. The method was immunoSEQ multiplex PCR; TCRdb's version includes in-frame clones alone and lacks a portion of them. Of about half a million clones in the sample, 89% were seen once. This specimen belongs to a study of Ad26.COV2.S vaccination and SARS-CoV-2 variants. Regarding the study as a whole: Vaccine recipients and placebo recipients showed similar non-spike TCR breadth. The analyses of TCR breadth and depth may have understated the size of total T cell responses.

Treatment: 15 to 20 received Ad26.COV2.S at low or high dose, single or two shots; 5 received placebo; per-sample allocation not given. Each sample was drawn 63 days after the first injection (of vaccine or placebo). The clonotype originates from a person between 18 and 65 years old who received the Ad26.COV2.S COVID-19 vaccine or a placebo. The sequences come from peripheral blood, collected in a trial of Ad26.COV2.S vaccine versus placebo.

CDR3 DNA: TGTGCCAGCAGTTTACAGGGCGGAGCGGGTCTCAATGAGCAGTTCTTC. Encoded protein: CASSLQGGAGLNEQFF. The chain couples TRBV25-1 to TRBJ2-1; either TRBD1 or TRBD2 may supply D (6 bases each). CDR3 length: 16 residues. Trimming removed 5 bases at V and 6 bases at J, with 20 bases between. Germline loops: CDR1 MGHDK, CDR2 SYGVNS.